This T cell receptor (beta chain) was identified in a study of T-cell reconstitution after alpha-beta-depleted transplantation in children. General study points: For some patients, TCRbeta diversity was high at day 60 because of recipient T cells and thymic progenitors that survived.

As it was prepared, the TCRbeta library received unique molecular identifiers. TCRdb analysed the PCR reads with MiXCR anew, one entry per CDR3 protein. The table shows about 150,000 distinct CDR3 sequences, with more than 9.5% occurring only once. Comment on this clonotype: What it recognizes is unknown.

This sequence originates from a boy aged 2 to 10 with acute myeloid leukemia, due to receive a stem cell transplant. Material: PBMCs, obtained before TCRalphabeta/CD19-depleted stem cell transplant.

DNA of the CDR3: TGCAGCGTTGAATCCCCCCGGGGGAGTGAAAAACTGTTTTTT. It translates to CSVESPRGSEKLFF. The V call is TRBV29-1, the J call TRBJ1-4; D is perhaps TRBD1 (5 bases). The CDR3 runs 14 residues. The germline CDR1 and CDR2 sequences are SQVTM and ANQGSEA. Between the trimmed V and J ends, which lost 2 bases and 7 bases, there was a span of 14 bases.